This entry lists 3 T cell receptor beta chains sequenced from one sample in a study of blood T cell repertoires in COVID-19. The assay was immunoSEQ multiplex PCR, and TCRdb's table has in-frame clones only and misses some. The table shows about 290,000 clones, with approximately 89% occurring only once. What was sequenced was peripheral blood. The receptor set was obtained from a woman in her 30s with COVID-19, enrolled during active disease.

The chain employs TRBV6-4 and TRBJ1-2, with 9 positions matching TRBD1. The CDR3 is 14 residues long. With V trimmed by 6 bases and J by 4 bases, 6 bases remained unmatched. CDR1 is MRHNA, CDR2 SNTAGT, per germline. In DNA, the CDR3 is TGTGCCAGCAGAAAGACAGGGGGAGGCTATGGCTACACCTTC. Its protein is CASRKTGGGYGYTF.

This sequence joins TRBV5-1 and TRBJ1-4; D is undetermined. V was pared by 1 base and J by 0 bases, with 7 bases between. Germline V lookup: CDR1 SGHRS, CDR2 YFSETQ. The CDR3 is made up of 15 amino acids. This CDR3 reads CASSLIATTNEKLFF. Written as DNA, the CDR3 is TGCGCCAGCAGCTTGATAGCCACAACTAATGAAAAACTGTTTTTT.

V is TRBV6-6 and J is TRBJ1-1; TRBD1 might be the D (5 bases). V was trimmed by 7 bases and J by 5 bases, leaving 17 bases between them. CDR3 length: 14 amino acids. Germline V gene sequence: CDR1 MNHNY, CDR2 SVGAGI (reference sequence). CDR3 sequence (DNA): TGTGCCAGCACCTTAAAGGGGCGAGAGACTGAAGCTTTCTTT. Residues: CASTLKGRETEAFF.